This TCR beta chain stems from a study of regulatory T cells in long-lasting Graves disease (dated by TCRdb to about 2021). In terms of the full investigation: Newly diagnosed Graves' disease patients had taken antithyroid drugs for less than 3 months. The study took place in China and was registered as a clinical trial. Peripheral blood TCR sequencing and RNA sequencing compared persistent Graves' disease patients with newly diagnosed Graves' disease patients. A total of around 35 samples underwent TCR sequencing: around 13 from persistent and roughly 20 from newly diagnosed Graves' disease patients. Broader findings and caveats from the paper: A larger number of public clonotypes was shared among persistent patients (around 3,000) than among newly diagnosed patients (approximately 1,000). The small sample size was acknowledged by the authors as a limitation that may reduce accuracy. TRBV28, TRBJ1-2 and TRBJ2-5 were preferentially used in persistent disease, while TRBV20-1 and TRBJ2-1 were favored in newly diagnosed disease. Only peripheral blood was studied, because thyroid tissue, the primary lesion, was inaccessible. Compared with newly diagnosed patients, patients with persistent Graves' disease had lower TCR Shannon entropy and fewer highly expanded clones, which suggests clonal expansion. Only the TCR beta chain was sequenced and analyzed.

Receptors were amplified or captured by multiplex PCR. Instrument on record: Illumina HiSeq 4000. To build TCR beta libraries, CDR3 regions were amplified by Arm-PCR using iRepertoire HTBI primers. Before sequencing, the PCR products underwent gel purification. The paper's processing steps were these. Gene usage analysis of CDR3 amino acid clonotypes used the approximately 62 TRBV and around 13 TRBJ segments found across samples. Filtered high-quality paired reads were merged into contigs using COPE and FqMerger. BLAST was used to align contigs to the IMGT TRBV, TRBD and TRBJ reference genes, and CDR3 was defined following IMGT. Any clonotype with a frequency above 0.1% was counted as a highly expanded clone. Shannon entropy was used to measure repertoire diversity, and the Gini coefficient was used to measure V-J evenness. A clonotype was considered public if more than one individual shared it. TCRdb cleaned the public reads at Q25 with fastp, built clones with MiXCR and kept in-frame beta chains. All rows with the same CDR3 protein become a single entry with the most common DNA and genes. In this record, the V and J calls reflect TCRdb's handling and not the investigators' own analysis. Here the sample has some 370,000 distinct CDR3 sequences; approximately 10% occur a single time. Clones ranked in the top ten supply 15% to 20% of the sample.

Explained via the paper, the time point label denotes: newly diagnosed GD, antithyroid drugs for less than 3 months. For both TCR sequencing and RNA sequencing, RNA was extracted from PBMCs using TRIzol. Graves' disease was diagnosed according to American Thyroid Association guidelines. Patients were recruited from an endocrinology department in Xi'an, China. Each patient gave roughly 8.4 milliliters of peripheral blood, collected in an EDTA anticoagulant tube. PBMCs were isolated by Ficoll Paque Plus density gradient separation without further T cell sorting. An Agilent 2100 Bioanalyzer and agarose gel were used to check RNA quality, while a NanoDrop 2000 measured RNA concentration. Regarding this clonotype: The specificity of this receptor is unknown. Base qualities are missing; no much larger clone stands one base away.

The V end loses 8 bases and the J end loses 6 bases, and a stretch of 15 bases separates them. The CDR3 contains 13 residues, cysteine and phenylalanine counted. Here the CDR3 DNA is all that survives: 39 bases in frame from base 1. The germline V gene (reference sequence) gives CDR1 as WNHNN and CDR2 as SYGVQD. These same data were also listed under a study on T cells in Graves' hyperthyroidism and ophthalmopathy. Drawing on the second study: Graves' hyperthyroidism was defined as stable when no progression to ophthalmopathy occurred over 18 months of follow-up. Hyperthyroidism patients were aged 18 to 65 years and newly diagnosed, with disease duration of less than 2 months. Any patient with an uncontrolled infection, another autoimmune disease, pregnancy or lactation was excluded. Diagnoses relied on clinical symptoms, serum thyroxine and TRAb, thyroid ultrasound and orbital computed tomography. The first round of RT-PCR for the TCR CDR3 was performed with the HTBI primer set and the Qiagen OneStep RT-PCR kit. Most expanded thyroid clonotypes (frequency above 0.001) were also detected in blood, a finding suggesting that blood repertoires may reflect thyroid immune responses. In cross-validation, a model built on a 13 V-J signature told ophthalmopathy apart from stable hyperthyroidism with approximately 91% sensitivity and 81% to 82% specificity, and in testing the same model reached 80%/75%. During validation, the model predicted progression to ophthalmopathy a median of approximately 6 months ahead of onset, with approximately 70% sensitivity and 72.22% specificity. A discovery cohort of around 98 patients, approximately 45 with Graves' ophthalmopathy and fewer than 65 with stable Graves' hyperthyroidism, was used to find distinguishing TCR V-J signatures. Prospective prediction of ophthalmopathy was tested in an independent validation cohort consisting of about 20 hyperthyroidism patients and approximately 16 patients who later progressed to ophthalmopathy. The roughly 94 discovery patients were randomly split 7:3 into training and test sets. In six Graves' hyperthyroidism patients, the study also compared T-cell repertoires from thyroid tissue with T-cell repertoires from blood. After blood sampling, hyperthyroidism patients were treated with methimazole at a starting dose of 30 mg daily, and ophthalmopathy patients were treated with high-dose intravenous methylprednisolone. The libraries were constructed in a second round of multiplex PCR and then size-selected and purified. Libraries were sequenced paired-end with 100 bp reads on an Illumina HiSeq2000. SOAPnuke was used to process the raw data, removing reads that contained adapters or uncalled bases, had a mean Phred below 15, or lacked an exact match to the constant primer or identifier. High-quality paired reads were merged using COPE v1.2.5, and each unique nucleotide sequence was defined as a clonotype. Clonotypes were aligned to IMGT TRBV, TRBD and TRBJ reference segments using MiTCR v1.1. The analysis was restricted to V-J combinations with a frequency above 0.0001, which together covered 99% to 99.2% of the repertoires. The TCS score was defined as the ratio of F50 (clonal expansion) to E x V (chaos), calculated using BLOSUM62-based TCRdist between CDR3 peptides within each V-J. Welch's t-statistics and random forest reduced roughly 500 V-J features to 13, which were used in a naive Bayes classifier (R e1071). No statistical method was used to set the sample size in advance, and investigators knew the group allocation. According to the paper, TCR Vbeta CDR3 sequencing was carried out on 135 peripheral blood samples, which came from more than 40 ophthalmopathy, around 75 hyperthyroidism and about 17 progressor patients.

The starting material was peripheral blood mononuclear cells (PBMCs), obtained at new diagnosis, from a patient treated with antithyroid drugs. This receptor was taken from a woman younger than 35 with Graves disease. Donor details come from another sample of the same person, matched by shared clones. Rearrangement joined TRBV10-1 to TRBJ2-3; a weak D assignment points to TRBD2 (6 bases agree). CDR3 loop: CASALRGRDTQYF. The DNA sequence is given as TGCGCCAGCGCCCTACGAGGGAGGGATACGCAGTATTTT.